The present entry profiles one T cell receptor (beta chain) with its context. Its antigen is still unknown. This entry is derived from a study of Ad26.COV2.S vaccination and SARS-CoV-2 variants. Study summary: Enrolled in COV1001, the donor was in the Ad26.COV2.S trial arm, which received the vaccine. The study, taken as a whole, reports: In vaccinated individuals, spike-specific CD8+ and CD4+ T cell responses reportedly displayed substantial breadth.

The sample's treatment: some 20 received Ad26.COV2.S at low or high dose, single or two shots; roughly 5 received placebo; per-sample allocation not given. Samples analyzed were those drawn on day 63 after the first vaccine or placebo injection. In Boston, the donor was an adult between 18-55 years of age. The shot given was an Ad26 vector that makes Wuhan-strain SARS-CoV-2 spike. Germline V lookup: CDR1 MNHEY, CDR2 SMNVEV (reference sequence). Trimming left V 4 bases short and J 7 bases short, with 19 bases between. The length of the CDR3 is 15 residues. The method was immunoSEQ multiplex PCR; TCRdb's version includes in-frame clones alone and lacks a portion of them. The sample has 350,000 to 400,000 clones; 70% to 90% are singletons.

The rearrangement uses TRBV27 and TRBJ1-2; D is possibly TRBD1 (6 bases). The source is a person aged 18-65 years who received the Ad26.COV2.S COVID-19 vaccine or a placebo. Sequenced here: peripheral blood, sampled in a trial of Ad26.COV2.S vaccine versus placebo. CDR3 DNA: TGTGCCAGCAGTTCACAGGGTGTCCCGCTCCTTGGCTACACCTTC. The encoded protein is CASSSQGVPLLGYTF.